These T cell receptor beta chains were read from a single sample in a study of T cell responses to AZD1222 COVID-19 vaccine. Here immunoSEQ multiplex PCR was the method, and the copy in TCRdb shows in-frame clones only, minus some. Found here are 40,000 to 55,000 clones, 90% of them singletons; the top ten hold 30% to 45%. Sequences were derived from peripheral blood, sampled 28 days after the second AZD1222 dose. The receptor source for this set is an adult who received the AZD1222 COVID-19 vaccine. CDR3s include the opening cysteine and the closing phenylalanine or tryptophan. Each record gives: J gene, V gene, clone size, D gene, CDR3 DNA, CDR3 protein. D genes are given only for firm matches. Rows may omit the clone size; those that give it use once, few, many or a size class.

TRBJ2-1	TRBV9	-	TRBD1	TGTGCCAGCAGCGTGGGACAGTCCTACAATGAGCAGTTCTTC	CASSVGQSYNEQFF
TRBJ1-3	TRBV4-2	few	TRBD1	TGTGCCAGCAGCACCGCCGACAGGGAAGAGGGAAACACCATATATTTT	CASSTADREEGNTIYF
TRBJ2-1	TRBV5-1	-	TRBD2	TGCGCCAGCAGCTTGGGGACTAGCGGGGGGCCCTCCTACAATGAGCAGTTCTTC	CASSLGTSGGPSYNEQFF
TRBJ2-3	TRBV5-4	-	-	TGTGCCAGCAGCTGGGGTATGGGGGCTGATACGCAGTATTTT	CASSWGMGADTQYF
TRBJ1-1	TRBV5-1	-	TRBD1	TGCGCCAGCAGCAAGGGACAGGGTATGAACACTGAAGCTTTCTTT	CASSKGQGMNTEAFF
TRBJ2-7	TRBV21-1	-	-	TGTGCCAGCAGCAAAAGATGCGCGGGGAATGATATGAGGAGGTCCTACGAGCAGTACTTC	CASSKRCAGNDMRRSYEQYF
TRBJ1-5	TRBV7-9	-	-	TGTGCCAGCAGCGTGTCAGGAAGGGGCGATCAGCCCCAGCATTTT	CASSVSGRGDQPQHF
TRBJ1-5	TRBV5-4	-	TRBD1	TGTGCCAGCAGCTTCGCAGGGGGAAGCAATCAGCCCCAGCATTTT	CASSFAGGSNQPQHF
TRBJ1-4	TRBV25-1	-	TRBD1	TGTGCCAGCAGTGCGAGACAGGGGATCTTCGATAATGAAAAACTGTTTTTT	CASSARQGIFDNEKLFF
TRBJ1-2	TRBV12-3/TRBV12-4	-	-	TGTGCCAGCAGTCTTAGACCCGACTATGGCTACACCTTC	CASSLRPDYGYTF
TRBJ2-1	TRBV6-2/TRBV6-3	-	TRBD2	TGTGCCAGCAGTTCGGTCCTGGGGAGGGTGAAGAACAATGAGCAGTTCTTC	CASSSVLGRVKNNEQFF
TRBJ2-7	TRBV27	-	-	TGTGCCAGCAAACTAGAGGGGTTCACCTACGAGCAGTACTTC	CASKLEGFTYEQYF
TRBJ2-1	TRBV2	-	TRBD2	TGTGCCAGCGGACTAGCGGGGAAGGACAATGAGCAGTTCTTC	CASGLAGKDNEQFF
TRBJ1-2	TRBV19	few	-	TGTGCCAGTAGTATTCCGCGACAGATGGTCTCTGGCTACACCTTC	CASSIPRQMVSGYTF
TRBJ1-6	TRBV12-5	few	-	TGTGCTAGTTCGGGTGAGGGGCGCTCACCCCTCCACTTT	CASSGEGRSPLHF
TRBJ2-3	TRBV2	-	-	TGTGCCAGCAGGTCTCCGGCTAGCGCGGGGTTCACAGATACGCAGTATTTT	CASRSPASAGFTDTQYF
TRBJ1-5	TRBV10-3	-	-	TGTGCCATCAGTGAGTCCCCAGAAGGCAATCAGCCCCAGCATTTT	CAISESPEGNQPQHF
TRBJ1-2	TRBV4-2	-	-	TGTGCCAGCAGCCAAGATGGGGGAGGGTCCTATGGCTACACCTTC	CASSQDGGGSYGYTF
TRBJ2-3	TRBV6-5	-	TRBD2	TGTGCCACTACGACTAGCTATCGTTTGGATACGCAGTATTTT	CATTTSYRLDTQYF
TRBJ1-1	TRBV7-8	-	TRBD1	TGTGCCAGCAGCTTACAGGGGGGAAACACTGAAGCTTTCTTT	CASSLQGGNTEAFF
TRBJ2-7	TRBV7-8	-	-	TGTGCCAGCACTTGGGCCCGAGGAGGCCACGAGCAGTACTTC	CASTWARGGHEQYF
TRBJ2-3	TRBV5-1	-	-	TGCGCCAGCAGCTTGGGCGGGGCAAGCACAGATACGCAGTATTTT	CASSLGGASTDTQYF
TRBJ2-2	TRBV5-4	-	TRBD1	TGTGCCAGCAGCTTGGTTGGGGACAGGGGAATGGGGGAGCTGTTTTTT	CASSLVGDRGMGELFF
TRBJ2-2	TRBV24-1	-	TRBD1	TGTGCCACCAGCACCACCGGGACAGGGGTGGTCGGGGAGCTGTTTTTT	CATSTTGTGVVGELFF
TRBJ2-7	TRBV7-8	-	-	TGTGCCAGCAGCCCGACGAACTACGAGCAGTACTTC	CASSPTNYEQYF
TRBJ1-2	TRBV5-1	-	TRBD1	TGCGCCAGCAGGCGGGACAGGGCAGTAAATGGCTACACCTTC	CASRRDRAVNGYTF
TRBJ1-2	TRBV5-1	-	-	TGCGCCAGCAGCTTGGCCGGAGAGCCATATGGCTACACCTTC	CASSLAGEPYGYTF
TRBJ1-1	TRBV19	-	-	TGTGCCACTGGACCGTGGGAGAACACTGAAGCTTTCTTT	CATGPWENTEAFF
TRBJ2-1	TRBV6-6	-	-	TGTGCCAGCAGCCCTACTTACAATGAGCAGTTCTTC	CASSPTYNEQFF
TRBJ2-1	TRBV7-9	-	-	TGTGCCAGCAGCCCATCTCATGAGCAGTTCTTC	CASSPSHEQFF
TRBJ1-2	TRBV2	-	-	TGTGCCAGCAGTGCAGGCAGGTTCCCCTACTATGGCTACACCTTC	CASSAGRFPYYGYTF
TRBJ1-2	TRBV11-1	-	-	TGTGCCAGCAGCGTTACGTGGATCTGGAACTATGGCTACACCTTC	CASSVTWIWNYGYTF
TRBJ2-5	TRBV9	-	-	TGTGCCAGCAGCTTCTCAGGGTTCGGAGAGACCCAGTACTTC	CASSFSGFGETQYF
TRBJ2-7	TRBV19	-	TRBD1	TGTGCCAGTAGTGGGACAGGAGGTTACCCGGACGAGCAGTACTTC	CASSGTGGYPDEQYF
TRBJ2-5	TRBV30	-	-	TGTGCCTGGAGTGTTCCCCATGGAGGTTTTCAAGAGACCCAGTACTTC	CAWSVPHGGFQETQYF
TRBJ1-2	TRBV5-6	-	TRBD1	TGTGCCAGCAGCTTGTTCTTGGTTAGGGACAGGGGGCGCGGCTATGGCTACACCTTC	CASSLFLVRDRGRGYGYTF
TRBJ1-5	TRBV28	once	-	TGTGCCAGTGGGGGGTTCAATCAGCCCCAGCATTTT	CASGGFNQPQHF
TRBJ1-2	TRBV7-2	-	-	TGTGCCAGCAGCATCGGACGACCTAACTATGGCTACACCTTC	CASSIGRPNYGYTF
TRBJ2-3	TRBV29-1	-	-	TGCAGCGTTGGGTGGGCGGGGACCACAGATACGCAGTATTTT	CSVGWAGTTDTQYF
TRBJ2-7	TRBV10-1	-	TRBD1	TGCGCCAGCAGTGCAGGGGGCCAGGACGAGCAGTACTTC	CASSAGGQDEQYF
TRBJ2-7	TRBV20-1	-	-	TGCAGTGCTAGTAGGGGATCTGGGCCTTTGGGCGAGCAGTACTTC	CSASRGSGPLGEQYF
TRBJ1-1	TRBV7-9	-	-	TGTGCCAGCAGCCAACACGCCGAAGGATTGGATTCAGCTTTCTTT	CASSQHAEGLDSAFF
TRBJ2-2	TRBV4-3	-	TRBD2	TGCGCCAGCAGCCAAGGACTAGCGGGAAAGACCGGGGAGCTGTTTTTT	CASSQGLAGKTGELFF
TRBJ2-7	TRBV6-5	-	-	TGTGCCAGCAGAAGGGACCTTGGCGCGAGCGAGCAGTACTTC	CASRRDLGASEQYF
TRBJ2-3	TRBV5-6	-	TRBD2	TGTGCCAGCAGCTTGGACGGTGCCCTAGCGGGGGGCACAGATACGCAGTATTTT	CASSLDGALAGGTDTQYF
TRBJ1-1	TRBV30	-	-	TGTGCCTGGAGCGGTCTCTCTGCTTTCTTT	CAWSGLSAFF